This T cell receptor (beta chain) was sequenced during a study of blood T cell repertoires in COVID-19. Study in general: From the United States, Italy and Spain came samples of acute and convalescent COVID-19.

Produced via immunoSEQ multiplex PCR; TCRdb's table is partial and in-frame only. The sample contains some 270,000 clones, about 90% of which appear only once. Seattle cases were enrolled at active infection and followed longitudinally. The CDR3 is 15 amino acids. CDR1 is MNHEY, CDR2 SVGAGI, per germline. V was clipped by 0 bases and J by 2 bases, with 10 bases between them. J is TRBJ1-1 and V is TRBV6-5; D perhaps matches TRBD1 (6 bases). This TCR was recovered from a woman aged 55-70 years with COVID-19, enrolled during active disease. Source material: peripheral blood. The DNA for the CDR3 is TGTGCCAGCAGTTACTCCGGGACACTTAACACTGAAGCTTTCTTT. It specifies CASSYSGTLNTEAFF.